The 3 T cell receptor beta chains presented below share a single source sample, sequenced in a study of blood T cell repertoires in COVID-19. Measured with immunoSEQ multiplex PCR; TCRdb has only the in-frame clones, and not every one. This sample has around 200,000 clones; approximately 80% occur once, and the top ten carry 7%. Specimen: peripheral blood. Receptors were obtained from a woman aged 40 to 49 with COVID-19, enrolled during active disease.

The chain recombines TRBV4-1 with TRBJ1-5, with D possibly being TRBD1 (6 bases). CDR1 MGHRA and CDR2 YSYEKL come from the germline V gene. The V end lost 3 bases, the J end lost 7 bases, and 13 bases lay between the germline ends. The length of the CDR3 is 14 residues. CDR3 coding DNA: TGCGCCAGCAGCCACCTACAGGGATGGCAGCCCCAGCATTTT. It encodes CASSHLQGWQPQHF.

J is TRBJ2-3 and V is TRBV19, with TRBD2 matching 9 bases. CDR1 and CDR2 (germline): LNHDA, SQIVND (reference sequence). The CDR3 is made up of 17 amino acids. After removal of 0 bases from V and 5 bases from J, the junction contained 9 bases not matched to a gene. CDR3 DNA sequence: TGTGCCAGTAGTATAGATCGGGCTAGCGGGATGAGAGATACGCAGTATTTT. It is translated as CASSIDRASGMRDTQYF.

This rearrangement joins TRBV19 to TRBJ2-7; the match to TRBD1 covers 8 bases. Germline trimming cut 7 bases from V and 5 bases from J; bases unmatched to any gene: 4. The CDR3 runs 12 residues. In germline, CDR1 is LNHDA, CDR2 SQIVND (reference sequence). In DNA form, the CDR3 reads TGTGCCAGTACCCAGGGGGCCAACGAGCAGTACTTC. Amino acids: CASTQGANEQYF.